This T cell receptor (beta chain) is from a study of blood T cell repertoires in COVID-19 (dated by TCRdb to the early 2020s). Regarding the complete study: Samples covering the acute and convalescent phases of COVID-19 were provided by collaborators in the United States, Italy and Spain. A freely available public database, intended as a resource for researchers studying the immune response to SARS-CoV-2, is where the repertoires were released. Nearly every sample came with metadata listing a de-identified subject ID, COVID-19 status, age in years and sex. Where HLA class I and class II types were available, the types were taken from metadata supplied by the sample provider, not from assay-based typing. The samples were drawn from the first 160 participants of the ongoing ImmuneRACE study and from 1,200 or so subjects provided by 6 global collaborators. The material from the prospective study consisted of cDNA or gDNA derived from T cells, B-cell-depleted T cells, or PBMCs. Deeply sampled blood TCRbeta repertoires from subjects exposed to, actively infected with, or recovered from COVID-19 were included in the dataset.

The germline V gene gives CDR1 as SNHLY and CDR2 as FYNNEI. At the junction V is shortened by 5 bases and J by 3 bases, with 9 bases in between. Measured from the cysteine to the phenylalanine, the CDR3 is 13 residues long. Only CDR3 DNA remains: 39 bases, in frame from the first base. TCRbeta CDR3 regions were amplified from genomic DNA using the immunoSEQ Assay, a bias-controlled multiplex PCR. On the authors' methods: Nucleated cell counts per sample were estimated from amplification of reference gene primers within the assay. To quantify the absolute abundance of each unique TCRbeta CDR3 rearrangement, sequence reads were collapsed and filtered. For each sample, productive Simpson clonality was calculated as the square root of Simpson's diversity index across productive rearrangements. Entries here come from immuneACCESS through TCRdb and include only in-frame sequences with V and J called. Some clones fail to appear in such tables; in the studies checked, an unresolved V gene covers under half of the shortfall, and the cause of the remainder is unknown. V, J and clone size reflect that table, while D and trimming were determined from the DNA. The sample data list roughly 200,000 clones, and more than 80% of these were observed just once. The ten biggest clones cover over 1% of the sample.

Participants in the prospective study were enrolled through a virtual design, were aged roughly 18 to 100 years, and lived in 24 United States geographic areas. In the prospective study, participants were assigned to cohorts based on the clinical history participants reported in a screening survey and a study questionnaire. Recovered participants in ImmuneRACE Cohort 3 were defined as having two consecutive negative NP/OP PCR tests, clearance from a healthcare professional, or resolution of symptoms. In the prospective study, mobile phlebotomists collected whole blood, serum and a nasopharyngeal or oropharyngeal swab from each participant. Participants in the prospective study had the option to provide additional blood draws and questionnaires over an approximately two-month period. Before DNA extraction, blood samples from the prospective study were shipped at room temperature or frozen. This clone was seen more than once but under ten times. Its antigen is not yet known. No much larger clone is present one base from it, and per-base qualities are unavailable.

Overall results and qualifications from the work: The quantity of clinical and demographic metadata differed by source and by participant and was supplied without curation.

Recombination connected TRBV2 to TRBJ2-3; the D gene is possibly TRBD2, with 5 bases matching. The clonotype was recovered from a man in his thirties or forties who had recovered from COVID-19. Input material: PBMCs or T cells enriched from blood (not recorded which). CDR3 region: CASSKSGTDTQYF. The DNA sequence is as follows: TGTGCCAGCAGTAAGAGCGGAACAGATACGCAGTATTTT.